This TCR beta chain was recorded in a study of T-cell memory formation after mild COVID-19. As for the study in general: TCR clusters showed largely donor specificity.

In the case of this clonotype: As yet, its antigen is unknown.

MiXCR, run by TCRdb on the 5' RACE reads, gives a single entry per CDR3 protein. This repertoire shows around 310,000 distinct CDR3 sequences, 20% to 25% found once; its top ten account for 20% to 25%. Findings and caveats of the study: Contracting clones, day 15 to 85, had balanced CD4/CD8, and later expanders favored CD4+. Whether second-wave clones peaking at day 37 were SARS-CoV-2 specific went unconfirmed.

The V and J ends lost 5 bases and 4 bases respectively, with 14 bases between them. The V gene's germline CDR1 is SEHNR and CDR2 FQNEAQ (reference sequence). The CDR3 has 14 amino acids. The chain recombines TRBV7-9 with TRBJ2-5; no reliable D call. The sequenced sample consisted of PBMCs or a T cell subset sorted from them (not recorded which). This clonotype was sampled from a man between 18 and 29 years old who had mild COVID-19 (a few samples of this study predate the infection). Cell type and time point are not known. The CDR3 loop is CASSIELGLETQYF. CDR3 sequence (DNA): TGTGCCAGCAGCATCGAGCTAGGCCTAGAGACCCAGTACTTC.